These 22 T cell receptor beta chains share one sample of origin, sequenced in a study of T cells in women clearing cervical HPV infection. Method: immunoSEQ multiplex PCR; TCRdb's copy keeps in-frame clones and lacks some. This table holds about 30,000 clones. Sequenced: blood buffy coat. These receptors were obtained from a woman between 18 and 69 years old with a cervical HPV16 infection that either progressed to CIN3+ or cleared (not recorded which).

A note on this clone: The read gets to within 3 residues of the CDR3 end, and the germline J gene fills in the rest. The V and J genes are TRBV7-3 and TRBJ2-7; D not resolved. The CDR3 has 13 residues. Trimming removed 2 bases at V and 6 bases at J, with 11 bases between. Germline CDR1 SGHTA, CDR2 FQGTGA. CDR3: CASSLDRASEQYF. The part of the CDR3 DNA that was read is TGTGCCAGCAGCTTAGATCGAGCGAGCGAG.

CDR3 sequence: CSARRDRDTEAFF. The covered CDR3 bases are TGCAGTGCTCGACGTGACAGGGACACTGAA. The chain links TRBV20-1 to TRBJ1-1, with 7 nucleotides matching TRBD1. Read data end 3 residues before the CDR3 end; the end is taken from the germline J gene. This CDR3 is 13 amino acids long. Germline-derived CDR1 and CDR2 are DFQATT and SNEGSKA (reference sequence). The ends lost 5 bases at V and 3 bases at J; junction bases unmatched: 6.

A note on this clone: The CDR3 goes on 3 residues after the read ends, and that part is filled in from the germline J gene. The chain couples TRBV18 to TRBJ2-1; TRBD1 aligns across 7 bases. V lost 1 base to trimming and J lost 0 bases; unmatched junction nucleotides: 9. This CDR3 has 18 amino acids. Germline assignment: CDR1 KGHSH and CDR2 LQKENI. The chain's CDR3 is CASSPRPGQISSYNEQFF. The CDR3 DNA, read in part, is TGTGCCAGCTCACCACGGCCGGGACAGATAAGCTCCTACAATGAG.

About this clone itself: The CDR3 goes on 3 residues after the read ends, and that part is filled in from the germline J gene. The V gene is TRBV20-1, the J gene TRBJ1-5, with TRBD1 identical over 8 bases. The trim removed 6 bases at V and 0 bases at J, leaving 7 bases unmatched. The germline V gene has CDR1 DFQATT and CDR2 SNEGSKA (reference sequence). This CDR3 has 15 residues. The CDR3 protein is CSAPGQAYSNQPQHF. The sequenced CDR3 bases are TGCAGTGCCCCGGGACAGGCTTATAGCAATCAGCCC.

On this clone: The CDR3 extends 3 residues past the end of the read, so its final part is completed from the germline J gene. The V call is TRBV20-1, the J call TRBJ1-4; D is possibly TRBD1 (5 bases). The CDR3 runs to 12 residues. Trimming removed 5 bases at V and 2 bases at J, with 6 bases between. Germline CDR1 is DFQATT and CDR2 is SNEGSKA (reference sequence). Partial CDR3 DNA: TGCAGTGCTGGGGGGACTAATGAAAAA. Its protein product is CSAGGTNEK. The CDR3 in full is CSAGGTNEKLFF.

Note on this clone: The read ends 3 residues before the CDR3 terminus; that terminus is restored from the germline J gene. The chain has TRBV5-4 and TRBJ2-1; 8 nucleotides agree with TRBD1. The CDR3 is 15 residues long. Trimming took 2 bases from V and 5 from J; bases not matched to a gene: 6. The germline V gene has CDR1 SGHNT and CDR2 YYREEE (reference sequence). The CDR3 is CASSFRDRHNNEQFF. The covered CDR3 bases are TGTGCCAGCAGCTTCCGGGACAGGCATAACAATGAG.

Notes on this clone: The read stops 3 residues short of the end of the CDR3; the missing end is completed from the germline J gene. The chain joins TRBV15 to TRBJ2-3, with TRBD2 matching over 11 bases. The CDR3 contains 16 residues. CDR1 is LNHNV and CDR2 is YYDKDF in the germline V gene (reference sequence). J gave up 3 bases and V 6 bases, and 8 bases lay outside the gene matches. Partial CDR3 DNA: TGTGCCACCAGGCAGAGTAGCGGGGGGGCGACAGATACG. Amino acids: CATRQSSGGATDT. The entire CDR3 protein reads CATRQSSGGATDTQYF.

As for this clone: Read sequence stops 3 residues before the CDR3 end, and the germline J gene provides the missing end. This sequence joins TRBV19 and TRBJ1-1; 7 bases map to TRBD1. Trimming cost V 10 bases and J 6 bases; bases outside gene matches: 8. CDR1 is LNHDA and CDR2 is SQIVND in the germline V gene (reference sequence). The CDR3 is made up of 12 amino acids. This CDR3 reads CATRQGIAEAFF. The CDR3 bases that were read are TGTGCCACCAGACAGGGAATTGCTGAA. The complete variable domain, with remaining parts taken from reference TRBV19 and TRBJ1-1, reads DGGITQSPKYLFRKEGQNVTLSCEQNLNHDAMYWYRQDPGQGLRLIYYSQIVNDFQKGDIAEGYSVSREKKESFPLTVTSAQKNPTAFYLCATRQGIAEAFFGQGTRLTVV.

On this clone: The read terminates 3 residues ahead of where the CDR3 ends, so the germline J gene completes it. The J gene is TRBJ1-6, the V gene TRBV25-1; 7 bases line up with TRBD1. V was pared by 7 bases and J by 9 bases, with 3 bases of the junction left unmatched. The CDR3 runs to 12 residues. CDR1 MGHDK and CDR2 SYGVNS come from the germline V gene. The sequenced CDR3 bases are TGTGCCAGCAAGACAGGGAGTTCACCC. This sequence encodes CASKTGSSP. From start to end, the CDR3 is CASKTGSSPLHF.

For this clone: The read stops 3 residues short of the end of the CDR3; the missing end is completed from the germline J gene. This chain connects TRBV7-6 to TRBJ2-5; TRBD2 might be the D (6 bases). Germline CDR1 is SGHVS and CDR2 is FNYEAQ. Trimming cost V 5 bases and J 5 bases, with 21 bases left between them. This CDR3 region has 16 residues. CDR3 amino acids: CASSPQAWVRGETQYF. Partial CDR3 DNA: TGTGCCAGCAGCCCACAAGCGTGGGTTCGGGGGGAGACC. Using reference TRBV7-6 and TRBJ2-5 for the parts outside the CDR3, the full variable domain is GAGVSQSPRYKVTKRGQDVALRCDPISGHVSLYWYRQALGQGPEFLTYFNYEAQQDKSGLPNDRFSAERPEGSISTLTIQRTEQRDSAMYRCASSPQAWVRGETQYFGPGTRLLVL.

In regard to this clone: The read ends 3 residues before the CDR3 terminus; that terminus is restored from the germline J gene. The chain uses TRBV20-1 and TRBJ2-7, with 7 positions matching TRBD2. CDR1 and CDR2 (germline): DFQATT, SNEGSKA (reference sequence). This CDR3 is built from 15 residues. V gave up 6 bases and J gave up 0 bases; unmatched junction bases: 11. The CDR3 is CSAPGGGGFSYEQYF. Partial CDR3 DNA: TGCAGTGCCCCAGGTGGCGGGGGATTCTCCTACGAG.

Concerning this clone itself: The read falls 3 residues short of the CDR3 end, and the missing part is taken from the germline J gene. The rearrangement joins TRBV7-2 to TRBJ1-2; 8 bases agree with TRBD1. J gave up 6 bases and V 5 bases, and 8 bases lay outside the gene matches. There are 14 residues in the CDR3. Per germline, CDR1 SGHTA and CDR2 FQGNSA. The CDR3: CASSVYRGMDGYTF. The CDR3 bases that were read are TGTGCCAGCAGCGTATACAGGGGGATGGATGGC.

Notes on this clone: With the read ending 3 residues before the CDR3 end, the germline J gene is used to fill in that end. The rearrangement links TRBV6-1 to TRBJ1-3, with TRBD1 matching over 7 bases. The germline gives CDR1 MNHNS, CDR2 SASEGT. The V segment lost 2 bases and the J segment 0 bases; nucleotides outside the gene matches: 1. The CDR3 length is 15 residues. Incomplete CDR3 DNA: TGTGCCAGCAGTGAAAACAGGGGCTCTGGAAACACC. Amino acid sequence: CASSENRGSGNT. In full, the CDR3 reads CASSENRGSGNTIYF.

The CDR3: CASSYISSGYTGELFF. The CDR3 DNA, read in part, is TGCGCCAGCAGTTATATATCTAGCGGGTACACCGGGGAG. J is TRBJ2-2 and V is TRBV5-1; 8 bases are a match to TRBD2. The read ends 3 residues early relative to the CDR3; the germline J gene fills the gap. The CDR3 contains 16 residues. CDR1 SGHRS and CDR2 YFSETQ come from the germline V gene. Trimming took 5 bases from V and 3 from J; bases not matched to a gene: 9.

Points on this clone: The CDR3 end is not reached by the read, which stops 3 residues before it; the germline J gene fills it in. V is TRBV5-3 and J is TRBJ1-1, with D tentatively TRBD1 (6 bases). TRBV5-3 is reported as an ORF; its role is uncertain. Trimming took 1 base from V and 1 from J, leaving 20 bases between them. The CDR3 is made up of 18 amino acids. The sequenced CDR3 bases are TGTGCCAGAAGCTTGACAGGGTGGGGGTTCCATAGGAACACTGAA. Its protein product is CARSLTGWGFHRNTE. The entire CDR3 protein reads CARSLTGWGFHRNTEAFF.

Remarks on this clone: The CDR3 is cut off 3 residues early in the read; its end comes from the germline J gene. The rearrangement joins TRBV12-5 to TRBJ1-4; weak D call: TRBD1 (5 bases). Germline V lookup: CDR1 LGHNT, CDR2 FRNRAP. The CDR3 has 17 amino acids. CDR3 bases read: TGTGCTAGTGGTTTGGTACGGGGGTCACAGGTCGAAGGGGAA. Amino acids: CASGLVRGSQVEGE. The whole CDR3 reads CASGLVRGSQVEGELFF.

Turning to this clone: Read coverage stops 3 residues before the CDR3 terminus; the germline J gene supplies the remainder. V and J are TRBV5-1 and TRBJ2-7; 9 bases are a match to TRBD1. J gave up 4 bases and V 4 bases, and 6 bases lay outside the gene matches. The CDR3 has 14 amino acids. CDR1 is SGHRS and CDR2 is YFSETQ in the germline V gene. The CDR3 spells CASSPTGQGYEQYF. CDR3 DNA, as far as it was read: TGCGCCAGCAGCCCCACCGGACAGGGGTACGAG. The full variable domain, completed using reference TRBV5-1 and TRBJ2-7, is KAGVTQTPRYLIKTRGQQVTLSCSPISGHRSVSWYQQTPGQGLQFLFEYFSETQRNKGNFPGRFSGRQFSNSRSEMNVSTLELGDSALYLCASSPTGQGYEQYFGPGTRLTVT.

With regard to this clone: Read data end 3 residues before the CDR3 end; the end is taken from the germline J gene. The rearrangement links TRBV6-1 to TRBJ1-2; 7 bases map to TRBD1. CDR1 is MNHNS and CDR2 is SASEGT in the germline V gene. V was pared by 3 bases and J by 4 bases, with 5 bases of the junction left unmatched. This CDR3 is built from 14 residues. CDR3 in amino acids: CASSDHQGVYGYTF. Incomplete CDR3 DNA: TGTGCCAGCAGTGACCATCAGGGGGTCTATGGC.

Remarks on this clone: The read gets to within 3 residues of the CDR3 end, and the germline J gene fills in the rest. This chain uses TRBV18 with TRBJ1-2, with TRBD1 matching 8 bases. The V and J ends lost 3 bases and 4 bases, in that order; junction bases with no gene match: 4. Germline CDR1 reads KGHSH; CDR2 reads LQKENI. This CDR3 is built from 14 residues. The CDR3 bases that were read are TGTGCCAGCTCACCCGACAGGGGCTTCTATGGC. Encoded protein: CASSPDRGFYG. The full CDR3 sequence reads CASSPDRGFYGYTF.

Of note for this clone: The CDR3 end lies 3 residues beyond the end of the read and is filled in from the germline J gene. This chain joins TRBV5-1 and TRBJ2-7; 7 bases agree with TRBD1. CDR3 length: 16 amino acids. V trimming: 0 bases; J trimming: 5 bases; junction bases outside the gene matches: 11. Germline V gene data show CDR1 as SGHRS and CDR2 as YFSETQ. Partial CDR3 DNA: TGCGCCAGCAGCTTGGCCACATTGACAGGGAAGGACGAG. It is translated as CASSLATLTGKDE. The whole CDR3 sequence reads CASSLATLTGKDEQYF.

The CDR3 bases that were read are TGCAGTGCTAGAGAGAGTAGCGGTATATGGACC. Amino acids: CSARESSGIWT. The full CDR3 reads CSARESSGIWTQYF. The chain links TRBV20-1 to TRBJ2-5; weak D call: TRBD2 (6 bases). The read comes to an end 3 residues before the CDR3 does, leaving the germline J gene to fill in the end. V lost 0 bases, J lost 7 bases, and 15 bases lay in between. The CDR3 contains 14 residues. Looked up from germline, CDR1 is DFQATT and CDR2 is SNEGSKA (reference sequence).

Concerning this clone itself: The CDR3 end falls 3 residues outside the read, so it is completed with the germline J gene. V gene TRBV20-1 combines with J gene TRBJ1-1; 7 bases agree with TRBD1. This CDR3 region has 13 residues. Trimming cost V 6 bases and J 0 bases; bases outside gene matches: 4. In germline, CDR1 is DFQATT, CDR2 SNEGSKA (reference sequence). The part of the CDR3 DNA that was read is TGCAGTGCGAACAGGGGTTTGAACACTGAA. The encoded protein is CSANRGLNTE. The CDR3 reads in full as CSANRGLNTEAFF.